The 22 T cell receptor beta chains in this list originate from one sample, sequenced in a study of T cells in Graves' hyperthyroidism and ophthalmopathy. Researchers took RNA transcripts and amplified the TCR beta CDR3 regions from them. The HTBI primer set drove a first-round RT-PCR of the TCR CDR3. TCRdb recomputed calls from the multiplex PCR reads with MiXCR, one row per CDR3 protein. The table lists about 540,000 distinct CDR3 sequences, 46% of them singletons. Source material: peripheral blood or thyroid tissue (not recorded which). The receptors derive from a woman under 30 with Graves' hyperthyroidism.

This clonotype appeared a single time. A much larger clone sits a single nucleotide away, making a read error possible. The genes are TRBV2 and TRBJ1-4; maybe TRBD1 (5 bases). Germline loops: CDR1 SNHLY, CDR2 FYNNEI. The CDR3 length is 12 residues. DNA for the CDR3: TGTGCCAGCAGTGCCCTAGAGAGGGGCCAACGCTTT. Its protein product is CASSALERGQRF.

In its sample, this clonotype was seen many times. At one end the junction does not follow the germline gene, possibly because of a read error. The gene calls are TRBV2 and TRBJ2-7, with D unresolved. CDR1 is SNHLY and CDR2 is FYNNEI in the germline V gene. This CDR3 has 13 amino acids. CDR3 in DNA: TGTGCCAGCAGGGCTCTTGGCCACACTCACCGCCACTTC. It codes for CASRALGHTHRHF.

This clonotype has more than one count but fewer than ten. The genes are TRBV24-1 and TRBJ1-1; D might be TRBD1 (5 bases). Trimming stripped 3 bases from V and 6 bases from J, with 13 bases between. This CDR3 has 14 amino acids. Germline V lookup: CDR1 KGHDR, CDR2 SFDVKD. The CDR3 coding sequence is TGTGCCACCAGTGATAGGGGCGGGATCGCTGAAGCTTTCTTT. It yields the protein CATSDRGGIAEAFF.

This clonotype has more than one count but fewer than ten. The CDR3 here is CASRNIGRLGTQYF. The CDR3 DNA sequence: TGTGCCAGCAGAAATATCGGGCGTCTCGGAACCCAGTACTTC. The rearrangement joins TRBV7-3 to TRBJ2-5; D not resolved. CDR3 length: 14 residues. Germline V gene lookup returns CDR1 SGHTA and CDR2 FQGTGA. The V end was cut by 6 bases, the J end by 8 bases, with 19 bases between.

About this clonotype: A read error is possible here, since a much larger clone lies one base away. J is TRBJ1-2 and V is TRBV7-6; 8 bases fit TRBD1. The CDR3 contains 15 residues. Germline V gene lookup returns CDR1 SGHVS and CDR2 FNYEAQ. The V and J ends lost 5 bases and 5 bases, in that order; junction bases with no gene match: 10. The CDR3 protein is CASSPQGTGEYGYTF. In nucleotides, the CDR3 is TGTGCCAGCAGCCCACAAGGGACAGGAGAATATGGCTACACCTTC.

This clonotype was seen only a few times. V and J are TRBV2 and TRBJ1-2; TRBD1 might be the D (5 bases). Trimming cost V 2 bases and J 1 base, with 11 bases left between them. This CDR3 comprises 15 residues. Germline loops: CDR1 SNHLY, CDR2 FYNNEI. CDR3 nucleotides: TGTGCCAGCAGTGAACAGGGTAGAGGTAACTATGGCTACACCTTC. Protein product: CASSEQGRGNYGYTF.

The chain uses TRBV7-9 and TRBJ2-5, with TRBD1 matching over 10 bases. The CDR3 is 16 residues long. With 3 bases clipped from V and 5 bases from J, the junction kept 9 bases outside the gene matches. CDR1 is SEHNR and CDR2 is FQNEAQ in the germline V gene (reference sequence). In nucleotides, the CDR3 is TGTGCCAGCAGCTTCCCGGGACAGGGGCTTCATGAGACCCAGTACTTC. Residues: CASSFPGQGLHETQYF.

This clonotype was detected ten times or more. The chain recombines TRBV15 with TRBJ2-7; no firm D call. CDR1 and CDR2 from the germline V gene are LNHNV and YYDKDF (reference sequence). The V and J ends lost 1 base and 3 bases respectively, with 7 bases between them. The length of the CDR3 is 13 residues. For the CDR3, the DNA is TGTGCCACCAGCAGAGTTGCGAGCTACGAGCAGTACTTC. This encodes CATSRVASYEQYF.

The chain combines TRBV11-1 with TRBJ2-7, with no clear D. This CDR3 has 12 residues. V lost 8 bases and J 2 bases, leaving 10 bases between the germline ends. Germline V lookup: CDR1 SGHAT, CDR2 FQDESV (reference sequence). DNA of the CDR3: TGTGCCAGCTCGTCGGAGCCCTACGAGCAGTACTTC. The encoded protein is CASSSEPYEQYF. Combining the CDR3 with reference TRBV11-1 and TRBJ2-7 gives the whole variable domain EAEVAQSPRYKITEKSQAVAFWCDPISGHATLYWYRQILGQGPELLVQFQDESVVDDSQLPKDRFSAERLKGVDSTLKIQPAELGDSAMYLCASSSEPYEQYFGPGTRLTVT.

The CDR3 nucleotides read TGTGCCAGCAGTGGAGGGGACAGGGAATTGGCCCAGCATTTT. Amino acid sequence: CASSGGDRELAQHF. The V call is TRBV2, the J call TRBJ1-5, with TRBD1 identical over 9 bases. The ends lost 4 bases at V and 11 bases at J; junction bases unmatched: 9. There are 14 residues in the CDR3. In germline, CDR1 is SNHLY, CDR2 FYNNEI.

As concerns this clonotype: The junction departs from germline at one end; a sequencing error may be responsible. The chain couples TRBV10-3 to TRBJ1-4, with 9 positions matching TRBD1. This CDR3 contains 15 residues. The germline V gene has CDR1 ENHRY and CDR2 SYGVKD. CDR3 in DNA: TGTGCCAGCAGTACACAGGGGGCTGTTAATGAAAAACTGTTTTTT. Residues: CASSTQGAVNEKLFF.

V and J are TRBV5-1 and TRBJ2-2; 10 nucleotides agree with TRBD1. Germline-derived CDR1 and CDR2 are SGHRS and YFSETQ. Unmatched junction bases numbered 2, after V lost 3 bases and J lost 3 bases. This CDR3 is built from 15 residues. CDR3 sequence: CASSWDRGDTGELFF. In DNA form, the CDR3 reads TGCGCCAGCAGCTGGGACAGGGGAGACACCGGGGAGCTGTTTTTT.

This clonotype was found many times. CDR3 in DNA: TGTGCCAGCAGTTTCGGAGTCTCAACCAATTCACCCCTCCACTTT. Amino acid sequence: CASSFGVSTNSPLHF. The V gene is TRBV12-3 or TRBV12-4, the J gene TRBJ1-6; D is unclear. The CDR3 spans 15 residues. Trimming removed 3 bases at V and 7 bases at J, with 13 bases between.

The chain couples TRBV19 to TRBJ1-3; maybe TRBD1 (5 bases). The V and J ends lost 8 bases and 0 bases respectively, with 14 bases between them. Germline loops: CDR1 LNHDA, CDR2 SQIVND (reference sequence). This CDR3 comprises 15 residues. CDR3 nucleotide sequence: TGTGCCAGTTATCTGAACAGGCCCTCTGGAAACACCATATATTTT. It codes for CASYLNRPSGNTIYF.

CDR3 in amino acids: CASSLTAGSQETQYF. For the CDR3, the DNA is TGTGCCAGCAGCTTAACTGCGGGTTCCCAAGAGACCCAGTACTTC. The chain uses TRBV6-5 and TRBJ2-5; tentative D call: TRBD2 (5 bases). The CDR3 has 15 residues. Looked up from germline, CDR1 is MNHEY and CDR2 is SVGAGI. Trimming removed 6 bases from V and 1 base from J, with 15 bases in between.

This clonotype was counted a few times. The J gene is TRBJ1-1, the V gene TRBV7-9; 7 bases map to TRBD1. This CDR3 contains 15 residues. Per germline, CDR1 SEHNR and CDR2 FQNEAQ (reference sequence). The ends lost 4 bases at V and 3 bases at J; junction bases unmatched: 8. The CDR3 reads CASSSPGDSHTEAFF. CDR3 in DNA: TGTGCCAGCAGCTCTCCAGGGGACAGCCACACTGAAGCTTTCTTT. Filled out from reference TRBV7-9 and TRBJ1-1, the complete variable domain reads DTGVSQNPRHKITKRGQNVTFRCDPISEHNRLYWYRQTLGQGPEFLTYFQNEAQLEKSRLLSDRFSAERPKGSFSTLEIQRTEQGDSAMYLCASSSPGDSHTEAFFGQGTRLTVV.

This clonotype appeared many times. This chain connects TRBV7-9 to TRBJ2-5; TRBD1 might be the D (6 bases). V lost 7 bases to trimming and J lost 5 bases, with 14 bases between them. CDR1 and CDR2 from the germline V gene are SEHNR and FQNEAQ (reference sequence). This CDR3 has 13 residues. CDR3 in DNA: TGTGCCAGCACCGTATCAGGGGTTGAGACCCAGTACTTC. This translates into CASTVSGVETQYF.

This clonotype was observed many times. The rearrangement links TRBV10-2 to TRBJ1-5, with D hard to call. The CDR3 runs 14 residues. V lost 9 bases to trimming and J lost 4 bases, with 16 bases between them. CDR1 is WSHSY and CDR2 is SAAADI in the germline V gene. CDR3 bases: TGCGCCAGTAAACATACGGATCCTAATCAGCCCCAGCATTTT. As protein: CASKHTDPNQPQHF.

On this clonotype itself: It may be a read error: a sequence one base away is much more abundant. V and J are TRBV2 and TRBJ1-5; D gene ambiguous. The closer fit of TRBJ2-3 to the DNA end suggests the J call may be wrong. The germline V gene has CDR1 SNHLY and CDR2 FYNNEI. The CDR3 runs to 13 residues. CDR3 in amino acids: CASSEKINQPQYF. Written as DNA, the CDR3 is TGTGCCAGCAGTGAGAAGATCAATCAGCCCCAGTATTTT.

Only one count was recorded for this clonotype. The rearrangement uses TRBV7-6 and TRBJ2-7; maybe TRBD1 (8 bases). The CDR3 sequence is 13 residues long. Trimming took off 8 bases at V and 2 bases at J, with 13 bases between the two ends. Germline loops: CDR1 SGHVS, CDR2 FNYEAQ. The CDR3 DNA reads TGTGCCAGCGTTACAGGGGGGGCCTACGAGCAGTACTTC. This sequence encodes CASVTGGAYEQYF.

This clonotype showed up many times. The chain joins TRBV6-5 to TRBJ1-5; D ambiguous. V was cut by 6 bases and J by 0 bases, with 12 bases left in between. The CDR3 covers 15 residues. Germline V gene lookup returns CDR1 MNHEY and CDR2 SVGAGI. In DNA, the CDR3 is TGTGCCAGCAGCTCCAACAGTTATAGCAATCAGCCCCAGCATTTT. Its protein is CASSSNSYSNQPQHF.

The chain employs TRBV10-3 and TRBJ1-5; maybe TRBD1 (6 bases). The germline V and J ends were trimmed by 3 bases and 0 bases, with 12 bases remaining between them. Germline CDR1 ENHRY, CDR2 SYGVKD. The CDR3 contains 16 residues. The CDR3, as DNA: TGTGCCATCAGTGATGACAGGACATATAGCAATCAGCCCCAGCATTTT. As protein: CAISDDRTYSNQPQHF.